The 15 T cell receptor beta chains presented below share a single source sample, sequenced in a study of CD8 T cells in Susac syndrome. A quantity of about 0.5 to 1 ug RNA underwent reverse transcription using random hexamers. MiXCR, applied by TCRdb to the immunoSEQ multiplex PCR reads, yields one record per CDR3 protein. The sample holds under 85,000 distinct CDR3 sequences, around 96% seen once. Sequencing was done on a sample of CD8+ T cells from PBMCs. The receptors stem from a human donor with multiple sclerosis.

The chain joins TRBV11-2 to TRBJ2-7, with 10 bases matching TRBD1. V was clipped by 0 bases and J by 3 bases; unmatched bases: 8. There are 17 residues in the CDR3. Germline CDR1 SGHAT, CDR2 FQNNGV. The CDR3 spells CASSLDGGQGLHYEQYF. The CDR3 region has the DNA TGTGCCAGCAGCTTAGACGGGGGACAGGGGCTCCACTACGAGCAGTACTTC. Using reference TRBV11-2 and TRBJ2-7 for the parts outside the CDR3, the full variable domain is EAGVAQSPRYKIIEKRQSVAFWCNPISGHATLYWYQQILGQGPKLLIQFQNNGVVDDSQLPKDRFSAERLKGVDSTLKIQPAKLEDSAVYLCASSLDGGQGLHYEQYFGPGTRLTVT.

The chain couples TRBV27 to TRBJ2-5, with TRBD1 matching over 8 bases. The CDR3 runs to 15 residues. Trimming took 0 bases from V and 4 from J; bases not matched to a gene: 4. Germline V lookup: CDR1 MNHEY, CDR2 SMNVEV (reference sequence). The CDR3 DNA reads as TGTGCCAGCAGTTTATCGCCAGGGGGCCGAGAGACCCAGTACTTC. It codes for CASSLSPGGRETQYF.

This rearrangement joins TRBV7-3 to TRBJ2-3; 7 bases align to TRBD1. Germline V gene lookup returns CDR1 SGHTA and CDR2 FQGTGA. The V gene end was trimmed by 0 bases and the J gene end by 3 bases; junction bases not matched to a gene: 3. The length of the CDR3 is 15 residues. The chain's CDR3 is CASSLTGQKTDTQYF. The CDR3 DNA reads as TGTGCCAGCAGCTTAACGGGACAGAAAACAGATACGCAGTATTTT. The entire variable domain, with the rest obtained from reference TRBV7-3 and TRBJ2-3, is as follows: GAGVSQTPSNKVTEKGKYVELRCDPISGHTALYWYRQSLGQGPEFLIYFQGTGAADDSGLPNDRFFAVRPEGSVSTLKIQRTERGDSAVYLCASSLTGQKTDTQYFGPGTRLTVL.

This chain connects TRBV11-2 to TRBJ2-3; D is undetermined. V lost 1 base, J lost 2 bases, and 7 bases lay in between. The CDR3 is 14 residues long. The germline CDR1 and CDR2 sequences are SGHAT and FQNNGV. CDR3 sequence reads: CASSLGLFTDTQYF. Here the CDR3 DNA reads TGTGCCAGCAGCTTAGGCCTTTTCACAGATACGCAGTATTTT.

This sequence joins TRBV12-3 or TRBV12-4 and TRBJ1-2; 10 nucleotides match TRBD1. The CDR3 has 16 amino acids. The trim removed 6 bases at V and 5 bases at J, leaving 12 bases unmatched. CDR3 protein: CASSVARQGAGYGYTF. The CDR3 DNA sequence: TGTGCCAGCAGCGTGGCCCGACAGGGGGCTGGGTATGGCTACACCTTC.

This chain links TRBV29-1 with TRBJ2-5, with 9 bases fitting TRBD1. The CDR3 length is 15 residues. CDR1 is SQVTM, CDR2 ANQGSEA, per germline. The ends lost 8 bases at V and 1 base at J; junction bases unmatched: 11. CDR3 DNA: TGCAGCACGTGGGACAGGGCGTTCGGCCAAGAGACCCAGTACTTC. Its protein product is CSTWDRAFGQETQYF. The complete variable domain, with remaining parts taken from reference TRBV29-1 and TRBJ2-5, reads SAVISQKPSRDICQRGTSLTIQCQVDSQVTMMFWYRQQPGQSLTLIATANQGSEATYESGFVIDKFPISRPNLTFSTLTVSNMSPEDSSIYLCSTWDRAFGQETQYFGPGTRLLVL.

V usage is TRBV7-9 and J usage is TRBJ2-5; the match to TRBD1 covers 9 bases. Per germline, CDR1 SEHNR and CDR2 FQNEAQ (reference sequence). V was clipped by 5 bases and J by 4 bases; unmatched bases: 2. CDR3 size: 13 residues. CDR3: CASSTDRGETQYF. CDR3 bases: TGTGCCAGCAGCACGGACAGGGGAGAGACCCAGTACTTC.

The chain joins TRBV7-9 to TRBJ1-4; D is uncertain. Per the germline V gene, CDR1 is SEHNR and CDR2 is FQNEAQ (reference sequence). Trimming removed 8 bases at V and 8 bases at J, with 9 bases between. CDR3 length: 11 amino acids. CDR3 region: CASRRAEKLFF. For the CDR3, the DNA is TGTGCCAGCCGGAGGGCCGAAAAACTGTTTTTT.

The CDR3 coding sequence is TGTGCCACCAGTGATTGGTCAGGGGACTCCTACGAGCAGTACTTC. Translated: CATSDWSGDSYEQYF. The chain links TRBV24-1 to TRBJ2-7, with D maybe TRBD1 (6 bases). Trimming took off 2 bases at V and 0 bases at J, with 10 bases between the two ends. Germline lookup yields CDR1 KGHDR and CDR2 SFDVKD. The CDR3 is 15 residues long.

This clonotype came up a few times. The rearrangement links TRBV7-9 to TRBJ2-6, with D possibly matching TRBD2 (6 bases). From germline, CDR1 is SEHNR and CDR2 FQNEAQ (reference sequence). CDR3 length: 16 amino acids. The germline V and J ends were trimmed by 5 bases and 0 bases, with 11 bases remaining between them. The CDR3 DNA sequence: TGTGCCAGCAGCGGTGACGGGGGCTCTGGGGCCAACGTCCTGACTTTC. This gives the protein CASSGDGGSGANVLTF.

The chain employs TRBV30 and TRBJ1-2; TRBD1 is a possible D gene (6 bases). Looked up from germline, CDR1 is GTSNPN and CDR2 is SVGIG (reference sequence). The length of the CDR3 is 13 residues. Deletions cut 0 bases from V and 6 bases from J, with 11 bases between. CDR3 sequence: CAWSVEAGDGYTF. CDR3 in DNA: TGTGCCTGGAGTGTAGAGGCAGGGGATGGCTACACCTTC. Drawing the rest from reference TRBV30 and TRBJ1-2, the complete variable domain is SQTIHQWPATLVQPVGSPLSLECTVEGTSNPNLYWYRQAAGRGLQLLFYSVGIGQISSEVPQNLSASRPQDRQFILSSKKLLLSDSGFYLCAWSVEAGDGYTFGSGTRLTVV.

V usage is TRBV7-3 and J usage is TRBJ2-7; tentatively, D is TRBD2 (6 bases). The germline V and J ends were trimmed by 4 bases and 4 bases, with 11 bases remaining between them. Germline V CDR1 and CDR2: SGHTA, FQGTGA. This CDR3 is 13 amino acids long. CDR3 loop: CASSWDGGYEQYF. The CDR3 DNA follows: TGTGCCAGCAGCTGGGACGGAGGGTACGAGCAGTACTTC.

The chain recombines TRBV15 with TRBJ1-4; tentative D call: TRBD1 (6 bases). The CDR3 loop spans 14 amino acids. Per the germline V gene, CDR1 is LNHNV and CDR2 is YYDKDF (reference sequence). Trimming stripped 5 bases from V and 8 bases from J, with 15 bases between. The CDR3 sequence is CATSGSAGAEKLFF. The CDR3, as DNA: TGTGCCACCAGCGGAAGCGCGGGGGCGGAAAAACTGTTTTTT. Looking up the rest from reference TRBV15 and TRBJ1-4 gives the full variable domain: DAMVIQNPRYQVTQFGKPVTLSCSQTLNHNVMYWYQQKSSQAPKLLFHYYDKDFNNEADTPDNFQSRRPNTSFCFLDIRSPGLGDTAMYLCATSGSAGAEKLFFGSGTQLSVL.

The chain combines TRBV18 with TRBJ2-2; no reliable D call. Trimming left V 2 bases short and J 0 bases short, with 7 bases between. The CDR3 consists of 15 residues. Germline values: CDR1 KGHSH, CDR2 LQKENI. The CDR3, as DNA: TGTGCCAGCTCACCATGGCTACCGAACACCGGGGAGCTGTTTTTT. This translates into CASSPWLPNTGELFF.

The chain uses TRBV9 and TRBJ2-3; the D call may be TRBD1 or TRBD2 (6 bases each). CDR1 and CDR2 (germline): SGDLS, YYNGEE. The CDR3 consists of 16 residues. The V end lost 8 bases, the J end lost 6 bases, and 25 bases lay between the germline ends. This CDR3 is CASFLGGPPRWDTQYF. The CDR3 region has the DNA TGTGCCAGTTTCCTTGGGGGGCCCCCTAGATGGGATACGCAGTATTTT.